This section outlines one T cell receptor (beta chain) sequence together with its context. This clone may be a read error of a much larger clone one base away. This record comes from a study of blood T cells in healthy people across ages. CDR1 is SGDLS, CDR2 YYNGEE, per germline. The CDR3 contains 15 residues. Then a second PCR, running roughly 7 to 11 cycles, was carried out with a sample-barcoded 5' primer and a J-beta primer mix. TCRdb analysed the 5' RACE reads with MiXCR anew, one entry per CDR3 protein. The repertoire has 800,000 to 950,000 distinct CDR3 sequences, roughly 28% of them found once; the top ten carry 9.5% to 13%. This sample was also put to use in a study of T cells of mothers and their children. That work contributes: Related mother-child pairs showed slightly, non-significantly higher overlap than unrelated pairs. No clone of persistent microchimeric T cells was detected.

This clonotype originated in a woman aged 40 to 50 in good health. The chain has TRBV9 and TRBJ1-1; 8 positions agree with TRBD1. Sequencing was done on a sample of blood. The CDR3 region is CTSSKGQGALSEAFF. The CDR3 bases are TGTACCAGCAGCAAGGGGCAGGGGGCGTTATCTGAAGCTTTCTTT.